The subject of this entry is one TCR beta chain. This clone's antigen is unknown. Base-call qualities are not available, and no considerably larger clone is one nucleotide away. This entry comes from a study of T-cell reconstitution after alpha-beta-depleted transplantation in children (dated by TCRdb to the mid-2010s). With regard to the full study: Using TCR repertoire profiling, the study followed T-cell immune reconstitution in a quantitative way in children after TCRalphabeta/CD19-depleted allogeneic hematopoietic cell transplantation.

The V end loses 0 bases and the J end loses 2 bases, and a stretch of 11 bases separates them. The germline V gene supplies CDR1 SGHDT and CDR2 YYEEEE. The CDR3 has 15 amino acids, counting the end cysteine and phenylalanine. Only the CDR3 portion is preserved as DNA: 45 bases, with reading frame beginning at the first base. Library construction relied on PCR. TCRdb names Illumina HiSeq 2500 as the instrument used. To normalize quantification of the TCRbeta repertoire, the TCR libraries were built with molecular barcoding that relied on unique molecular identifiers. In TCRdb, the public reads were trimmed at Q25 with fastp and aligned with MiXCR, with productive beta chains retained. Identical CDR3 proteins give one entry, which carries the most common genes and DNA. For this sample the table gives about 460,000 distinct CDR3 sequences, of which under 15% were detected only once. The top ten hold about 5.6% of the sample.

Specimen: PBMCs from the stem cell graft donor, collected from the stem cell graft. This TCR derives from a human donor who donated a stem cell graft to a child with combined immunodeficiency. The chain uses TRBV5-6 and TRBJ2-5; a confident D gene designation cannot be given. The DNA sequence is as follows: TGTGCCAGCAGCTTGGCGTCGGCAGCTCAAGAGACCCAGTACTTC. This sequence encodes CASSLASAAQETQYF.